Below, one T cell receptor beta chain is given with its context. It has no known antigen specificity. Base qualities are not recorded, but no much larger clone differs from it by a single base. This entry is derived from a study of cytomegalovirus exposure and HLA in healthy donors (dated by TCRdb to about 2017). With respect to the entire study: An earlier analysis of roughly 570 of the donors reported approximately 280 Gb of sequence data and approximately 120 million unique TCR beta sequences obtained from some 170 million T cells. The study was designed to test whether signatures of past pathogen exposure could be identified by cataloging public T cell receptors. All discovery cohort repertoires had been generated using a single sequencing platform. In a later genetic analysis, genome-wide SNP genotypes for about three fifths of the roughly 670 donors were used, and that subset was treated as a discovery cohort. Along with the roughly 670-subject first cohort, a separate validation cohort of approximately 110 different subjects was used. Of the approximately 400 genotyped donors, around 81% fell in the genetic ancestry cluster associated with self-reported Caucasian donors. To predict cytomegalovirus infection status, the study brought together high-throughput TCR immunosequencing, statistical association of individual TCRs with disease status, and machine learning. Rather than drawing on any new phenotypic data, the later analysis identified candidate immune exposures from TCR beta sequences and the way those sequences occurred across donors. Donor age, sex, ethnicity and CMV serostatus were compiled alongside the repertoire data. The study profiled the T cell repertoires of fewer than 850 subjects by immunosequencing and related them to cytomegalovirus serostatus. An earlier analysis of about 600 of the donors used high-throughput TCR beta sequencing to judge whether each TCR beta V gene segment behaved as functional or pseudogenic. Four or five DR-DQ haplotypes were treated as single units for association and clustering because of strong linkage in the cohort. On average, 235,054 unique TCR beta nucleotide sequences were sequenced per donor among a few hundred genotyped donors of the cohort, with roughly 19% of those sequences being non-productive. In a later analysis, previously published TCR beta repertoires from 550 to 750 donors were re-analyzed and high-resolution HLA genotyping was added so that TCR occurrence patterns could be studied. About 280 gigabases of sequencing data and around 80 million unique TCR sequences made up an early release that covered approximately 650 HLA-typed donors. HLA typing covered class I and class II loci at four-digit resolution. The number of typed donors differed by locus: about 620-630 for A, B, C, DRB1 and DQB1; approximately 520 for DQA1; about 600 for DPA1; and roughly 470 for DPB1. Beyond this particular receptor, the publication reports: In both the original and validation cohorts, the classifier was reported to diagnose cytomegalovirus status with high specificity and sensitivity. In a later analysis, most CMV-associated TCR beta chains were found to appear HLA-restricted, with HLA associations seemingly driven largely by CMV exposure. CMV serostatus was the only immune exposure information available for the cohort. In a later analysis, TCR association rates were found to vary across HLA loci, with the most associated TCRs seen for DRB1 alleles and the fewest for HLA-C alleles. Linkage disequilibrium might explain the correlated functional status among segregating V segments, but an unknown experimental factor could not be excluded. Specific HLA alleles were associated with over 15,000 TCR beta sequences at a false discovery rate of 0.05 in a later analysis. Compared with the 666-donor mean, donors in an Asian-associated ancestry cluster had fewer N-insertions in productive TCRs, according to a later genetic analysis. When HLA alleles, especially DR and DQ, strongly co-occurred, TCR associations were difficult to assign to individual alleles. Because HLA typing was unavailable for some donors at each locus, only the typed subset was used in association tests. Some IMGT-functional V segments, including TRBV6-2 and TRBV6-3, could not be told apart with the 87-base-pair reads, so those segments were excluded. While some public TCRs were present in many individuals, most TCR sequences turned up only very rarely across donors. A further reported finding was that TCR beta sequences accurately predicted the HLA-A and HLA-B alleles for most subjects in the first cohort. In vitro tests confirmed that a few of the cytomegalovirus-associated TCR beta chains recognize cytomegalovirus antigens. According to the authors, the approach could potentially be generalized to other disease states and immunological phenotypes. A total of 150 to 200 TCR beta chains were listed by the study as associated with cytomegalovirus. Several of the top co-occurrence clusters appeared to be linked to parvovirus B19, influenza, CMV and Epstein-Barr virus, according to a later analysis. Broadly in line with IMGT annotations, most TCR beta V segments showed up in productive rearrangements about 87% or about 30% of the time in an earlier analysis of under 700 of the donors. Presence/absence analyses assumed roughly uniform sequencing depth across donors, an assumption that may not hold. Compared with equally common non-associated chains, HLA-associated TCR beta chains in a later analysis were more clonally expanded and had lower generation probabilities. The sequencing pipeline was judged likely to have produced a cluster of highly shared sequence variants as a technical artifact. Only TCR beta chains were sequenced in this cohort, and the absence of alpha or paired-chain data limited detectable features. V-gene and J-gene trimming of TCR beta chains was associated with a missense DCLRE1C variant in a later genetic analysis, and the association was replicated in an independent cohort. Because counts were too low, roughly 17 rarely observed V segments, including chromosome 9 orphons, were left out of the earlier analysis of some 640 of the donors.

Inclusive of the bounding cysteine and phenylalanine, the CDR3 is 16 residues long. Of the read, only the CDR3 DNA is kept; its 48 bases are in frame from base 1. Trimmed from V: 0 bases; trimmed from J: 3 bases; junction bases lacking a gene match: 5. From a lookup of the germline V gene, CDR1 and CDR2 are SGHRS and YFSETQ. The cohort was made up of roughly 670 healthy bone marrow donors. At the time of sampling, all cohort members were nominally healthy, though unrecorded immune exposures were likely present. The donor tested CMV seronegative and was one of the 352 seronegative cohort members. Each donor provided a peripheral blood sample, and peripheral blood mononuclear cells were used for TCR beta sequencing. Genomic DNA was extracted from the blood cell samples with the Qiagen DNeasy Blood Extraction Kit. The method behind the library was the immunoSEQ multiplex PCR assay. For the multiplex PCR, a mixture combining 60 forward primers for TCR Vbeta segments and 13 reverse primers for TCR Jbeta segments was used. A multiplex PCR assay on genomic DNA amplified the CDR3 region of rearranged TCR beta genes. The Illumina HiSeq System was used to sequence the amplified TCR beta libraries as 87-base-pair reads. In the authors' own workflow: A later analysis tallied approximately 87 million unique TCR beta chains across the 660 or so repertoires, and about 12 million of those chains were shared by two or more donors. Raw reads were error-corrected and collapsed into unique sequences with a nearest-neighbor algorithm that merged closely related sequences to remove PCR and sequencing errors. To assign V, D and J gene segments, CDR3 sequences were aligned to IMGT reference sequences. For a sequence to be retained, a match of at least six nucleotides to both a V gene segment and a J gene segment was required. Rearrangements were called productive when the CDR3 lacked stop codons and stayed in frame with V and J; all others were non-productive. Following IMGT convention, CDR3 was defined as the stretch from the second conserved V-encoded cysteine up to the conserved J-encoded phenylalanine. The earlier analysis of fewer than 700 of the donors excluded sequences that lacked an unambiguous match to a single V gene segment. An earlier analysis of 587 of the donors called V segments functional above 56.7% productive rearrangements and segregating when the between-donor standard deviation exceeded 5%. A statistical classification framework was developed to diagnose cytomegalovirus status using the catalog of TCR beta chain sequences. A later analysis assigned V and J genes by comparing TCR nucleotide sequences with IMGT/GENE-DB human TR gene sequences. Using the TCRdist pipeline, a later analysis assigned CDR3 sequences along with most-parsimonious VDJ recombination scenarios. In a later analysis, each TCR beta chain was defined by its CDR3 amino acid sequence together with its V-gene family, and reads lacking a unique V-gene family were excluded. In a later analysis, around 600 highly shared, low-generation-probability nucleotide sequences were removed to address suspected cross-contamination and a sequencing artifact. In a later analysis, a clonal expansion index for each public chain was calculated from normalized within-repertoire ranks of inferred template counts. Generation probabilities in a later analysis came from a VDJ recombination model fitted to out-of-frame rearrangements, and those results were checked against IGoR. Hypergeometric tests were used in a later analysis to score TCR-TCR, TCR-HLA and TCR-CMV co-occurrence, with a repertoire-size bias correction applied to the TCR pairs. To estimate false discovery rates, a later analysis permuted the HLA or CMV assignments 20 times. A later analysis grouped co-occurring TCRs with DBSCAN, adding TCRdist sequence similarity when clustering within HLA-allele-positive subsets. Co-occurrence clustering excluded repertoires with fewer than 30,000 or more than 120,000 public chains, plus five with anomalous nucleotide sharing. In its TCRdb copy, this immuneACCESS table keeps in-frame sequences only and misses some clones. Where compared with another copy, unresolved V genes explain less than half of these, and the others have no known cause. V, J and clone size are taken as reported in that table, and D and trimming were inferred from the DNA itself. Counted in this sample were about 190,000 clones; 75% to 90% of them appeared once. The ten largest make up about 0.78% of the sample.

Sequences were obtained from PBMCs. The sequence was obtained from a woman aged 18-35 years in good health and CMV-seronegative. The rearrangement combines TRBV5-1 with TRBJ2-5; TRBD2 fits 10 bases in the junction. The DNA sequence is given as TGCGCCAGCAGCTTGGCTTGGCTAGCGGGAGAAGAGACCCAGTACTTC. Translated, this is CASSLAWLAGEETQYF.